This entry lists 22 T cell receptor beta chains sequenced from one sample in a study of beta chain features in type 1 diabetes. The study reverse transcribed the entire isolated RNA, so it sequenced expressed TCRB transcripts. The protocol was immunoSEQ multiplex PCR, while the TCRdb copy is restricted to in-frame clones and leaves out a portion. Of some 240,000 clones in the sample, 9.5% to 13% were seen once. Sequencing used central memory CD4+ T cells from blood. The receptors here all came from a man younger than 30 in good health.

The chain employs TRBV5-6 and TRBJ2-1; D not resolved. The V end was cut by 0 bases, the J end by 7 bases, with 8 bases between. CDR1 and CDR2 (germline): SGHDT, YYEEEE. This CDR3 has 13 amino acids. This CDR3 reads CASSLERTNEQFF. DNA for the CDR3: TGTGCCAGCAGCTTGGAGCGCACAAATGAGCAGTTCTTC. The full variable domain, rest sourced from reference TRBV5-6 and TRBJ2-1, is DAGVTQSPTHLIKTRGQQVTLRCSPKSGHDTVSWYQQALGQGPQFIFQYYEEEERQRGNFPDRFSGHQFPNYSSELNVNALLLGDSALYLCASSLERTNEQFFGPGTRLTVL.

This rearrangement joins TRBV29-1 to TRBJ2-1, with 11 bases lining up with TRBD2. The V segment lost 6 bases and the J segment 2 bases; nucleotides outside the gene matches: 6. Looked up from germline, CDR1 is SQVTM and CDR2 is ANQGSEA. CDR3 length: 15 amino acids. The CDR3 nucleotides are TGCAGCGTGGCGACTAGCGGGATAGCCTACAATGAGCAGTTCTTC. This sequence encodes CSVATSGIAYNEQFF.

This clone occurred a few times. The rearrangement links TRBV6-5 to TRBJ1-1; D not resolved. Per the germline V gene, CDR1 is MNHEY and CDR2 is SVGAGI. The CDR3 sequence is 11 residues long. V was cut by 6 bases and J by 11 bases, with 13 bases left in between. CDR3 protein: CASRFGRAAFF. The DNA for the CDR3 is TGTGCCAGCAGGTTCGGGAGGGCGGCTTTCTTT.

This clone has a count of ten or more. The chain has TRBV14 and TRBJ2-6; D not certain. Per the germline V gene, CDR1 is SGHDN and CDR2 is FVKESK. The CDR3 length is 15 residues. V lost 2 bases and J 0 bases, leaving 5 bases between the germline ends. The CDR3, as DNA: TGTGCCAGCAGCCAAAGGATCTCTGGGGCCAACGTCCTGACTTTC. Translation: CASSQRISGANVLTF.

The chain uses TRBV29-1 and TRBJ1-1; D may be TRBD1 (5 bases). This CDR3 has 12 amino acids. Germline CDR1 SQVTM, CDR2 ANQGSEA. Trimming cost V 4 bases and J 1 base, with 7 bases left between them. The CDR3 DNA reads as TGCAGCGTTGCTCAGGGGAACACTGAAGCTTTCTTT. As protein: CSVAQGNTEAFF.

This clone has a handful of counts. This chain connects TRBV30 to TRBJ2-3; D possibly corresponds to TRBD2 (6 bases). The germline gives CDR1 GTSNPN, CDR2 SVGIG (reference sequence). The V end lost 0 bases, the J end lost 0 bases, and 7 bases lay between the germline ends. The CDR3 is 14 residues long. CDR3 protein: CAWSVGTSTDTQYF. DNA of the CDR3: TGTGCCTGGAGTGTAGGGACTAGCACAGATACGCAGTATTTT.

The chain couples TRBV19 to TRBJ1-2, with D possibly being TRBD1 (5 bases). The CDR3 has 13 residues. Trimming cost V 9 bases and J 4 bases, with 15 bases left between them. The V gene's germline CDR1 is LNHDA and CDR2 SQIVND (reference sequence). The CDR3 region has the DNA TGTGCCAGCCATCCACTTGGGGGCTATGGCTACACCTTC. Its protein is CASHPLGGYGYTF. Supplemented by reference TRBV19 and TRBJ1-2, the full variable domain reads DGGITQSPKYLFRKEGQNVTLSCEQNLNHDAMYWYRQDPGQGLRLIYYSQIVNDFQKGDIAEGYSVSREKKESFPLTVTSAQKNPTAFYLCASHPLGGYGYTFGSGTRLTVV.

The rearrangement links TRBV2 to TRBJ2-1; 9 bases line up with TRBD1. The V segment lost 7 bases and the J segment 5 bases; nucleotides outside the gene matches: 12. The germline gives CDR1 SNHLY, CDR2 FYNNEI. The CDR3 consists of 16 residues. Here the CDR3 reads CASTPRQGQGHNEQFF. DNA for the CDR3: TGTGCCAGCACCCCCCGGCAGGGACAGGGCCACAATGAGCAGTTCTTC.

For the CDR3, the DNA is TGTGCCAGCAGCTTGTCAGGCCTTAAACGCTCTGGGGCCAACGTCCTGACTTTC. Encoded protein: CASSLSGLKRSGANVLTF. This chain connects TRBV7-9 to TRBJ2-6; no clear D gene. Germline V gene sequence: CDR1 SEHNR, CDR2 FQNEAQ (reference sequence). Trimming removed 3 bases at V and 0 bases at J, with 15 bases between. The CDR3 extends over 18 amino acids.

The chain joins TRBV4-3 to TRBJ1-4, with D tentatively TRBD1 (6 bases). The CDR3 has 17 amino acids. CDR1 LGHNA and CDR2 YSLEER come from the germline V gene. Trimming stripped 1 base from V and 3 bases from J, with 15 bases between. The CDR3 loop is CASSQGTQGWANEKLFF. Written as DNA, the CDR3 is TGCGCCAGCAGCCAAGGCACTCAGGGGTGGGCTAATGAAAAACTGTTTTTT.

The sample holds many counts of this clone. The DNA for the CDR3 is TGTGCCAGCAGCTTCGCGGTGAACACTGAAGCTTTCTTT. This gives the protein CASSFAVNTEAFF. The V call is TRBV7-3, the J call TRBJ1-1; D not certain. Trimming took off 3 bases at V and 0 bases at J, with 5 bases between the two ends. Per germline, CDR1 SGHTA and CDR2 FQGTGA. The CDR3 loop spans 13 amino acids.

This rearrangement joins TRBV30 to TRBJ2-5; weak D call: TRBD1 (6 bases). The CDR3 loop spans 16 amino acids. The germline V gene encodes CDR1 GTSNPN and CDR2 SVGIG (reference sequence). V lost 1 base and J 2 bases, leaving 17 bases between the germline ends. The CDR3 is CAWSAPTQQGQETQYF. CDR3 DNA sequence: TGTGCCTGGAGTGCACCGACACAACAGGGTCAAGAGACCCAGTACTTC.

This clone was counted between two and nine times. The rearrangement links TRBV6-8 to TRBJ2-7; 7 nucleotides line up with TRBD2. The trim removed 4 bases at V and 2 bases at J, leaving 5 bases unmatched. Germline V gene sequence: CDR1 MNHGY, CDR2 SAAAGT. This CDR3 contains 14 residues. The CDR3 region has the DNA TGTGCCAGCAGTTGGACTAGAAGGGCCTACGAGCAGTACTTC. Encoded protein: CASSWTRRAYEQYF.

A remark on this clone: A far more abundant clone sits one base away, making this likely a read error. This sequence joins TRBV30 and TRBJ2-1; 8 nucleotides match TRBD2. The germline V gene has CDR1 GTSNPN and CDR2 SVGIG (reference sequence). There are 15 residues in the CDR3. In DNA form, the CDR3 reads TGTGCCGGGAGTGTAAACGGGAGGGCCGGCAATGAGCAGTTCTTC. Protein product: CAGSVNGRAGNEQFF.

There are a few counts of this clone. The chain uses TRBV30 and TRBJ2-1; TRBD1 matches at 9 bases. CDR3 length: 15 amino acids. V dropped 0 bases and J dropped 6; count of bases not matched to a gene: 6. Germline V gives CDR1 GTSNPN, CDR2 SVGIG (reference sequence). CDR3 sequence (DNA): TGTGCCTGGAGTGTACAGGACAGGGGCGGCAATGAGCAGTTCTTC. It encodes CAWSVQDRGGNEQFF.

The gene calls are TRBV4-2 and TRBJ2-3, with D perhaps matching TRBD1 or TRBD2 (5 bases each). Germline V lookup: CDR1 LGHNA, CDR2 YNFKEQ. There are 15 residues in the CDR3. Trimming cost V 4 bases and J 0 bases, with 11 bases left between them. The chain's CDR3 is CASSPRGESTDTQYF. For the CDR3, the DNA is TGTGCCAGCAGCCCCCGGGGCGAGAGCACAGATACGCAGTATTTT.

This clone came up a few times. The chain has TRBV5-1 and TRBJ2-1, with 8 bases identical to TRBD1. J lost 4 bases, V lost 3 bases, and 3 bases had no gene match. There are 14 residues in the CDR3. Per the germline V gene, CDR1 is SGHRS and CDR2 is YFSETQ. CDR3 residues: CASSWTGIYNEQFF. CDR3 nucleotide sequence: TGCGCCAGCAGCTGGACAGGGATATACAATGAGCAGTTCTTC.

This clone was detected only a few times. The V call is TRBV11-1, the J call TRBJ1-1, with 8 bases lining up with TRBD1. The CDR3 runs to 14 residues. The germline V gene has CDR1 SGHAT and CDR2 FQDESV (reference sequence). V was clipped by 2 bases and J by 5 bases; unmatched bases: 4. CDR3 sequence (DNA): TGTGCCAGCAGCTTATCACAGGGGGGAACTGAAGCTTTCTTT. As protein: CASSLSQGGTEAFF.

This clone appeared once. V is TRBV27 and J is TRBJ1-2; D possibly corresponds to TRBD1 (6 bases). The germline V gene encodes CDR1 MNHEY and CDR2 SMNVEV (reference sequence). V lost 6 bases to trimming and J lost 1 base, with 18 bases between them. The CDR3 is 16 amino acids. The CDR3 loop is CASSRGPQGSNYGYTF. Written as DNA, the CDR3 is TGTGCCAGCAGCCGTGGGCCGCAGGGGAGTAACTATGGCTACACCTTC.

The rearrangement uses TRBV7-9 and TRBJ2-5; 7 nucleotides agree with TRBD2. After removal of 5 bases from V and 1 base from J, the junction contained 7 bases not matched to a gene. Germline V gives CDR1 SEHNR, CDR2 FQNEAQ (reference sequence). The CDR3 consists of 15 residues. CDR3 in amino acids: CASSPGTTSQETQYF. The CDR3 DNA follows: TGTGCCAGCAGCCCCGGGACTACCTCCCAAGAGACCCAGTACTTC.

V and J are TRBV29-1 and TRBJ2-5; 12 bases are a match to TRBD2. The germline V gene has CDR1 SQVTM and CDR2 ANQGSEA. Germline trimming cut 4 bases from V and 6 bases from J; bases unmatched to any gene: 6. The CDR3 totals 14 residues. The CDR3, as DNA: TGCAGCGTTGGCCTAGCGGGAGGGGAAAAGACCCAGTACTTC. Amino acid sequence: CSVGLAGGEKTQYF.

The chain carries TRBV7-2 and TRBJ2-7; D gene uncertain. Germline V gives CDR1 SGHTA, CDR2 FQGNSA. The CDR3 has 17 amino acids. Trimming pared 5 bases from V and 0 bases from J, leaving 20 bases between. DNA of the CDR3: TGTGCCAGCAGCCCGACCGGCGGAGCCCGTAGCTCCTACGAGCAGTACTTC. Translation: CASSPTGGARSSYEQYF.